The entry below gives a single TCR beta chain sequence along with its context. V was shortened by 1 base and J by 0 bases, with 13 bases between the two germline ends. The CDR3 totals 17 residues. The V gene's germline CDR1 is SEHNR and CDR2 FQNEAQ (reference sequence). The authors ran a second PCR of about 7 to 12 cycles using a sample-barcoded 5' primer and a J-beta primer mix. TCRdb independently ran MiXCR on the 5' RACE reads; one entry per CDR3 protein. Seen here are about 640,000 distinct CDR3 sequences, around 31% observed once, and the top ten hold more than 15%. Isolated PBMCs totaled at least 6.5 million in each sample. The data stem from a study of blood T cells in healthy people across ages.

The TCR comes from an elderly woman in good health. The chain joins TRBV7-9 to TRBJ1-5; tentatively, D is TRBD1 (5 bases). Sequencing was done on a sample of blood. CDR3 residues: CASSLVAGPYSNQPQHF. CDR3 coding DNA: TGTGCCAGCAGCTTAGTGGCAGGGCCATATAGCAATCAGCCCCAGCATTTT.